The 12 T cell receptor beta chains in this list originate from one sample, sequenced in a study of shared clonotypes between healthy human individuals. Data came from immunoSEQ multiplex PCR; TCRdb stores just in-frame clones and leaves some out. The sample yields more than 2 million clones, 90% to 96% seen once. The specimen sequenced was naive CD4+ T cells sorted from blood. Described subset: CD45RA+ positively selected. Receptor source: a man between 18 and 35 years old in good health.

Worth noting for this clone: Other DNA sequences within the sample encode an identical CDR3. The chain combines TRBV5-1 with TRBJ2-2; no firm D call. Trimming shortened V by 1 base and J by 1 base, and 5 bases separated the two germline ends. The CDR3 runs to 14 residues. The V gene's germline CDR1 is SGHRS and CDR2 YFSETQ. The CDR3 DNA follows: TGCGCCAGCAGCTTGAGACAGAACACCGGGGAGCTGTTTTTT. Amino acids: CASSLRQNTGELFF. Using reference TRBV5-1 and TRBJ2-2 for the parts outside the CDR3, the full variable domain is KAGVTQTPRYLIKTRGQQVTLSCSPISGHRSVSWYQQTPGQGLQFLFEYFSETQRNKGNFPGRFSGRQFSNSRSEMNVSTLELGDSALYLCASSLRQNTGELFFGEGSRLTVL.

The chain is built from TRBV9 and TRBJ2-3; 11 nucleotides align to TRBD2. Germline V gene lookup returns CDR1 SGDLS and CDR2 YYNGEE. CDR3 size: 17 residues. V shed 4 bases, J shed 4 bases, and the junction held 11 bases outside the gene matches. The CDR3 sequence is CASSPGFWTSGPDTQYF. The CDR3 bases are TGTGCCAGCAGCCCGGGTTTTTGGACTAGCGGGCCAGATACGCAGTATTTT.

This chain links TRBV5-4 with TRBJ1-1; D not resolved. The length of the CDR3 is 13 residues. V shed 0 bases and J shed 5 bases, with 8 bases lying between them. Germline V gene data show CDR1 as SGHNT and CDR2 as YYREEE (reference sequence). In DNA, the CDR3 is TGTGCCAGCAGCTTGGTGGAGGGAACTGAAGCTTTCTTT. This codes for CASSLVEGTEAFF.

Note on this clone: Other DNA sequences of this sample code for an identical CDR3. The V call is TRBV6-1, the J call TRBJ1-1; 7 bases match TRBD1. The CDR3 extends over 13 amino acids. From germline, CDR1 is MNHNS and CDR2 SASEGT. Germline trimming cut 4 bases from V and 4 bases from J; bases unmatched to any gene: 3. CDR3 nucleotides: TGTGCCAGCAGTGGACAGGGAATCACTGAAGCTTTCTTT. Its translation is CASSGQGITEAFF.

This clone was seen once. This rearrangement joins TRBV30 to TRBJ1-2; 7 bases fit TRBD1. The CDR3 sequence is 13 residues long. With V trimmed by 2 bases and J by 8 bases, 8 bases remained unmatched. CDR1 GTSNPN and CDR2 SVGIG come from the germline V gene (reference sequence). CDR3 sequence (DNA): TGTGCCTGGAGTCCCGGGACAGCGGAGGGCTACACCTTC. As protein: CAWSPGTAEGYTF.

This clone was counted only a few times. The sample contains more than one DNA sequence encoding this CDR3. V usage is TRBV6-5 and J usage is TRBJ1-5; D is undetermined. There are 13 residues in the CDR3. V lost 0 bases and J 5 bases, leaving 5 bases between the germline ends. Germline values: CDR1 MNHEY, CDR2 SVGAGI. The chain's CDR3 is CASSYSKDQPQHF. The DNA of the CDR3 is TGTGCCAGCAGTTACTCTAAGGATCAGCCCCAGCATTTT.

The V gene is TRBV7-2, the J gene TRBJ2-7, with 10 bases lining up with TRBD1. The CDR3 consists of 15 residues. From germline, CDR1 is SGHTA and CDR2 FQGNSA. Trimming at V came to 6 bases and at J to 5 bases, leaving 10 bases not matched to a gene. CDR3 residues: CASSNLGTGADEQYF. The CDR3 DNA reads TGTGCCAGCAGTAACCTCGGGACAGGGGCTGACGAGCAGTACTTC.

The count of this clone is one. Relative to the germline gene, one junction end is altered; a read error may explain this. This chain uses TRBV20-1 with TRBJ2-5; a weak D match, TRBD1 (6 bases). The CDR3 is 11 amino acids. Germline lookup yields CDR1 DFQATT and CDR2 SNEGSKA (reference sequence). The chain's CDR3 is CSASRDTRPDF. The CDR3, as DNA: TGCAGTGCTAGCCGGGACACAAGACCGGACTTC.

The chain joins TRBV27 to TRBJ2-7; no definite D call. Trimming removed 3 bases from V and 2 bases from J, with 14 bases in between. The CDR3 loop spans 15 amino acids. The germline gives CDR1 MNHEY, CDR2 SMNVEV (reference sequence). The CDR3 sequence: CASSFLTRSAYEQYF. DNA for the CDR3: TGTGCCAGCAGTTTCCTGACGCGTTCAGCCTACGAGCAGTACTTC.

For this clone: Distinct nucleotide sequences in the sample also encode this CDR3. The rearrangement uses TRBV7-9 and TRBJ1-2, with 8 positions matching TRBD1. Germline CDR1 SEHNR, CDR2 FQNEAQ (reference sequence). With V trimmed by 1 base and J by 8 bases, 6 bases remained unmatched. CDR3 length: 14 residues. CDR3 protein: CASSLDGQGQGYTF. CDR3 in DNA: TGTGCCAGCAGCTTAGATGGACAGGGCCAAGGCTACACCTTC.

The chain links TRBV18 to TRBJ1-1; D is ambiguous. In germline, CDR1 is KGHSH, CDR2 LQKENI. The ends were cut back, 3 bases at V and 1 base at J, with 15 bases in the middle. The CDR3 is 16 amino acids. This chain's CDR3 is CASSPRFKGKNTEAFF. CDR3 DNA sequence: TGTGCCAGCTCACCCCGCTTTAAGGGAAAGAACACTGAAGCTTTCTTT.

V usage is TRBV5-1 and J usage is TRBJ2-5; no clear D gene. The V gene's germline CDR1 is SGHRS and CDR2 YFSETQ. The CDR3 loop spans 12 amino acids. Trimming took off 0 bases at V and 5 bases at J, with 5 bases between the two ends. CDR3 sequence reads: CASSLVTETQYF. The CDR3 DNA is TGCGCCAGCAGCTTGGTCACCGAGACCCAGTACTTC.